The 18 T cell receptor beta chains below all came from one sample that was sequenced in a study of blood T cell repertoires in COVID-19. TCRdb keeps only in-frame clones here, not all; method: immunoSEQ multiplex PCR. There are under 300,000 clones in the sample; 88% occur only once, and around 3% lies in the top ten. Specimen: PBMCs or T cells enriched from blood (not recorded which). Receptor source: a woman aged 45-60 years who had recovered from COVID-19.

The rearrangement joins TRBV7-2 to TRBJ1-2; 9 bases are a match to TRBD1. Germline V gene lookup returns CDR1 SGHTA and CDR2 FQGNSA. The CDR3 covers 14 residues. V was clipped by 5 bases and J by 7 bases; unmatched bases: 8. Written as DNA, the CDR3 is TGTGCCAGCAGCCACCTGGGACAGGGTAGTGGCTACACCTTC. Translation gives CASSHLGQGSGYTF.

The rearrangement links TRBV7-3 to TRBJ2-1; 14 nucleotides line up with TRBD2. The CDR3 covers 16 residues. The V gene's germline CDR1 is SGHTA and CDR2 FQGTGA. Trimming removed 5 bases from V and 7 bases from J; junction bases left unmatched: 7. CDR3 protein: CASSQKGTSGSNEQFF. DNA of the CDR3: TGTGCCAGCAGCCAAAAGGGGACTAGCGGGAGTAATGAGCAGTTCTTC.

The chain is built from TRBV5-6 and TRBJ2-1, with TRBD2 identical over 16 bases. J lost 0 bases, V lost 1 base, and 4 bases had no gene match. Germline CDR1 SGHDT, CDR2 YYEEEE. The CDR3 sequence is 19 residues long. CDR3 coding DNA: TGTGCCAGCAGCTTGTGGGGGACTAGCGGGAGGGGCTCCTACAATGAGCAGTTCTTC. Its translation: CASSLWGTSGRGSYNEQFF.

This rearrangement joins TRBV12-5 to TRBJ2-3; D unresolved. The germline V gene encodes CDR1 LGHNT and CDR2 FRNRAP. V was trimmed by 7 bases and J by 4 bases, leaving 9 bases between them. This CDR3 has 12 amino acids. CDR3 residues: CASAASADTQYF. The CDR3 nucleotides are TGTGCTAGTGCGGCTAGTGCAGATACGCAGTATTTT.

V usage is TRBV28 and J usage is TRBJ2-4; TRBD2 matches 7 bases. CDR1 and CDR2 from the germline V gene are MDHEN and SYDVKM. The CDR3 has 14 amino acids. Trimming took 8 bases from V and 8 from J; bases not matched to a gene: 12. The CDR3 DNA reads TGTGCCAGCGTCCCTAGCGGAGTGTTAGACATTCAGTACTTC. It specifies CASVPSGVLDIQYF. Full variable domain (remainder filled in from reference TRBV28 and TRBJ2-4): DVKVTQSSRYLVKRTGEKVFLECVQDMDHENMFWYRQDPGLGLRLIYFSYDVKMKEKGDIPEGYSVSREKKERFSLILESASTNQTSMYLCASVPSGVLDIQYFGAGTRLSVL.

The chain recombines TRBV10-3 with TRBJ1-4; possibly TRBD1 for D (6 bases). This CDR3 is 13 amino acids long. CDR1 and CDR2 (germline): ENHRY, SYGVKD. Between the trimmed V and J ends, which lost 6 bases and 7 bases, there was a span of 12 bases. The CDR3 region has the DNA TGTGCCATCAGAAAAGGGGGGGGTGAAAAACTGTTTTTT. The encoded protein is CAIRKGGGEKLFF.

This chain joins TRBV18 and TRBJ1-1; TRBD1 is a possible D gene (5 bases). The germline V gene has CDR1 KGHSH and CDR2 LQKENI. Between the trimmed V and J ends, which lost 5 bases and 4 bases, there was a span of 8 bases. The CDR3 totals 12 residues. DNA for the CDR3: TGTGCCAGCTCAGCGGACATCACTGAAGCTTTCTTT. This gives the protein CASSADITEAFF.

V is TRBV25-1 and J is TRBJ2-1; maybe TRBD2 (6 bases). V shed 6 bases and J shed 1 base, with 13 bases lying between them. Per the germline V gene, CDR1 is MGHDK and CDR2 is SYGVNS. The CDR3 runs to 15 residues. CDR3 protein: CASRRSGTSYNEQFF. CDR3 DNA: TGTGCCAGCAGGAGATCCGGGACTTCCTACAATGAGCAGTTCTTC.

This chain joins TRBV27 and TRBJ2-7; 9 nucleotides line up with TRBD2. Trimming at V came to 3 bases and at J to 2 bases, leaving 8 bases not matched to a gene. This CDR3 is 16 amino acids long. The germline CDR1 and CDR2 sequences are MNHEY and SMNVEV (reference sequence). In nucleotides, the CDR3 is TGTGCCAGCAGTTTTAGTCAGCGGGAGGTCCCCTACGAGCAGTACTTC. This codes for CASSFSQREVPYEQYF.

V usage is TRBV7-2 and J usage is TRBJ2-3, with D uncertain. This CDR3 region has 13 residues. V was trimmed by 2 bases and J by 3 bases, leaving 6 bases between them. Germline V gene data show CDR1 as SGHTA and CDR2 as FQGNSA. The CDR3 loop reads CASSLFSTDTQYF. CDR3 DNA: TGTGCCAGCAGCTTATTTTCTACAGATACGCAGTATTTT.

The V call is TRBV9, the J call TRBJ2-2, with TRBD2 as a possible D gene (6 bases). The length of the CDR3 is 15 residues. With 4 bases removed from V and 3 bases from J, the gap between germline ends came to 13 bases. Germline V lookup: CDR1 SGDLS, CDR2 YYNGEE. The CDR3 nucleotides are TGTGCCAGCAGCTCTCGGGACTTACACACCGGGGAGCTGTTTTTT. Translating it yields CASSSRDLHTGELFF.

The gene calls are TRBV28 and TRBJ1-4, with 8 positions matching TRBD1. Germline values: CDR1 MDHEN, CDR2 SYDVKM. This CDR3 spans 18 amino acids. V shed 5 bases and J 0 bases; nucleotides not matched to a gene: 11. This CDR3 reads CASSEPGTGSATNEKLFF. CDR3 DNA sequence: TGTGCCAGCAGTGAGCCCGGGACAGGCAGTGCAACTAATGAAAAACTGTTTTTT.

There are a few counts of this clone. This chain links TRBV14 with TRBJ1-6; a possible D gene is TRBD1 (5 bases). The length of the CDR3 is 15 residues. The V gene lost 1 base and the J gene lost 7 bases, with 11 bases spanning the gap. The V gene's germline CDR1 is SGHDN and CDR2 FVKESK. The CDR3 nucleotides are TGTGCCAGCAGCCAAGCGGCAGGGAAGAATTCACCCCTCCACTTT. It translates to CASSQAAGKNSPLHF.

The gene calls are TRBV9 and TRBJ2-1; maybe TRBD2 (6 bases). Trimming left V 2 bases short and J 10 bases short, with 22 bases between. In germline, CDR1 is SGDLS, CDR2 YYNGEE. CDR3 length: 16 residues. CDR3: CASSVTGTPGEGEQFF. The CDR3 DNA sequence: TGTGCCAGCAGCGTCACCGGGACTCCGGGAGAGGGGGAGCAGTTCTTC.

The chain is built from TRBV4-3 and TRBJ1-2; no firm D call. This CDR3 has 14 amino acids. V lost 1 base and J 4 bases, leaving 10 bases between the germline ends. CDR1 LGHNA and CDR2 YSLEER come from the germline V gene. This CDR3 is CASSQGRQSYGYTF. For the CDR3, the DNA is TGCGCCAGCAGCCAAGGTCGACAATCCTATGGCTACACCTTC.

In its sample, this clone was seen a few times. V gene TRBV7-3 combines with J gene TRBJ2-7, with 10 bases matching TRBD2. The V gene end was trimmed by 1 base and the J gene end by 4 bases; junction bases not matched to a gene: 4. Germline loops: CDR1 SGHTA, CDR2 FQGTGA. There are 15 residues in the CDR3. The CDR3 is CASSLRASGSYEQYF. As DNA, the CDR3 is TGTGCCAGCAGCTTAAGGGCTAGCGGGAGTTACGAGCAGTACTTC. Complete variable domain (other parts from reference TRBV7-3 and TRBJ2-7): GAGVSQTPSNKVTEKGKYVELRCDPISGHTALYWYRQSLGQGPEFLIYFQGTGAADDSGLPNDRFFAVRPEGSVSTLKIQRTERGDSAVYLCASSLRASGSYEQYFGPGTRLTVT.

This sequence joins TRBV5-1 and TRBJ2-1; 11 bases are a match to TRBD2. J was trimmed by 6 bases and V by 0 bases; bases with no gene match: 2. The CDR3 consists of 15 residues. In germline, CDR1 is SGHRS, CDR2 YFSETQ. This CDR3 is CASSLAGTSGNEQFF. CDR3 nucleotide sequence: TGCGCCAGCAGCTTGGCCGGGACTAGCGGCAATGAGCAGTTCTTC.

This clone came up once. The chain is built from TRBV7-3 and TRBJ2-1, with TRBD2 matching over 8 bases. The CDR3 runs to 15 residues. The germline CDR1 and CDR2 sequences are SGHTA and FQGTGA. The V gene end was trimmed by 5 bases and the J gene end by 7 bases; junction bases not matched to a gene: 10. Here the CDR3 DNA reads TGTGCCAGCAGCCCTTGGGACTCGGGGGGGAATGAGCAGTTCTTC. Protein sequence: CASSPWDSGGNEQFF.